This TCR beta chain appears in the sequencing data of a study of beta chain features in type 1 diabetes. Study results and caveats: The VDJ junctions of type 1 diabetes patients carried fewer insertions and more deletions. A closer apparent resemblance between naive, central memory and Treg TCRB repertoires was seen in patients than in healthy donors.

Sequenced material consisted of expressed TCRB transcripts (all of the isolated RNA was reverse transcribed). Sequencing used immunoSEQ multiplex PCR; TCRdb keeps in-frame clones, though not all of them. This table holds under 450,000 clones, 11% to 15% found once. CDR3 length equals 15 residues. V lost 3 bases, J lost 6 bases, and 14 bases lay in between. With respect to this clone: Its specificity is not known.

Isolation of CD4+ naive, central memory, regulatory and stem cell-like memory cells was achieved by sorting via CD45RO/CCR7/CD25/CD127/CD95/CD27. V and J are TRBV23-1 and TRBJ2-2, with D hard to call. TRBV23-1 is known as an ORF, though its function is uncertain. This receptor was identified in a man younger than 40 in good health. Sequencing was performed on naive CD4+ T cells from blood. CDR3 region: CASSHPLVFAGELFF. The CDR3 bases are TGCGCCAGCAGTCACCCACTGGTGTTTGCCGGGGAGCTGTTTTTT.